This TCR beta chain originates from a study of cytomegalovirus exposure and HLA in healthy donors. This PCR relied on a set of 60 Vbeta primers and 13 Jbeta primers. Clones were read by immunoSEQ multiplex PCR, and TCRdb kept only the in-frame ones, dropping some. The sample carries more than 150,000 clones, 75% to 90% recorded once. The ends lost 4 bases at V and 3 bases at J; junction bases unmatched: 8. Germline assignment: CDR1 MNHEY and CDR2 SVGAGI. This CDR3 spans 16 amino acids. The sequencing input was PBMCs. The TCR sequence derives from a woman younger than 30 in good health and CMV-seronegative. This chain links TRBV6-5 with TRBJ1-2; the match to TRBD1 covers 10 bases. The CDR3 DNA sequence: TGTGCCAGCAGTTCGGGGACAGGGGAACTCTACTATGGCTACACCTTC. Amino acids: CASSSGTGELYYGYTF.